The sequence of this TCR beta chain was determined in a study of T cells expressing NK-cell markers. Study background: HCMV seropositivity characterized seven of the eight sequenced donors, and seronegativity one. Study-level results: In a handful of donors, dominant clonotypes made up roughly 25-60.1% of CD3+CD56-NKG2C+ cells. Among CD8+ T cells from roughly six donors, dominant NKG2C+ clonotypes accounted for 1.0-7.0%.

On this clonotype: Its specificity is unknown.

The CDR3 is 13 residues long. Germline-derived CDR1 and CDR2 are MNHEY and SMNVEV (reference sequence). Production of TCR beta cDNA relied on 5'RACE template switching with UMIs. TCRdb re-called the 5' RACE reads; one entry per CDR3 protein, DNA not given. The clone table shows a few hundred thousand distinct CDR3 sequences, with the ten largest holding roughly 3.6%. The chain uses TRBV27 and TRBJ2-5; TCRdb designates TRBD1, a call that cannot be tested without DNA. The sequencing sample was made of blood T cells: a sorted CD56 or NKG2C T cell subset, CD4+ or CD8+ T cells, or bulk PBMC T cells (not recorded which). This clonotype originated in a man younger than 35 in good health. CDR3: CASSRDGQETQYF.